A selection of T cell receptor beta chains follows, all from one sample in a study of T cells in Graves' hyperthyroidism and ophthalmopathy. TCRdb reprocessed the multiplex PCR reads with MiXCR, giving one entry per CDR3 protein. This repertoire shows 500,000 to 750,000 distinct CDR3 sequences, just over 45% found once; its top ten account for roughly 7.7%. The sequencing sample was made of peripheral blood or thyroid tissue (not recorded which). The receptors derive from a woman between 18 and 30 years old with Graves' hyperthyroidism. The CDR3 runs from the conserved cysteine through the conserved F or W. Fields, in order: V gene, J gene, clone size, D gene, CDR3 length, CDR3 protein, CDR3 DNA. The D gene is left open where the match is weak. A row's size may be missing; if present it is once, few, many or a size class.

>TRBV5-8|TRBJ2-7|many|NA|15
CASSSTGSGAYEQYF
TGTGCCAGCAGCTCTACGGGGTCGGGGGCCTACGAGCAGTACTTC
>TRBV20-1|TRBJ2-3|few|TRBD2|16
CSASVASGLGVDTQYF
TGCAGTGCTAGCGTCGCTAGCGGCTTAGGGGTAGATACGCAGTATTTT
>TRBV9|TRBJ2-2|many|TRBD2|13
CASSEREYGELFF
TGTGCCAGCAGTGAGCGGGAGTACGGGGAGCTGTTTTTT
>TRBV5-4|TRBJ2-2|many|NA|15
CASSLLTGRTGELFF
TGTGCCAGCAGCTTGTTAACAGGGCGGACCGGGGAGCTGTTTTTT
>TRBV19|TRBJ1-5|many|TRBD1|15
CASRRGQGTKQPQHF
TGTGCCAGTAGACGTGGACAGGGGACTAAGCAGCCCCAGCATTTT
>TRBV29-1|TRBJ2-5|NA|TRBD2|13
CSSLSSGMETQYF
TGCAGCTCACTCTCTAGCGGGATGGAGACCCAGTACTTC
>TRBV12-5|TRBJ1-1|few|TRBD1|15
CASGSRTGLNTEAFF
TGTGCTAGTGGTTCCCGGACAGGACTGAACACTGAAGCTTTCTTT
>TRBV24-1|TRBJ2-1|few|TRBD2|16
CATSDVAGNSYNEQFF
TGTGCCACCAGTGACGTAGCGGGTAATTCCTACAATGAGCAGTTCTTC
>TRBV29-1|TRBJ1-2|NA|NA|13
CSREGRQNYGYTF
TGCAGCCGAGAAGGACGGCAAAACTATGGCTACACCTTC
>TRBV2|TRBJ1-1|NA|NA|13
CASSGAEWTEAFF
TGTGCCAGCAGTGGGGCTGAGTGGACTGAAGCTTTCTTT
>TRBV5-1|TRBJ2-5|NA|NA|15
CASSFGPGDGETQYF
TGCGCCAGCAGCTTCGGGCCCGGGGACGGTGAGACCCAGTACTTC
>TRBV24-1|TRBJ1-2|many|NA|13
CATSDWTDYGYTF
TGTGCCACCAGTGACTGGACGGACTATGGCTACACCTTC
>TRBV20-1|TRBJ2-3|NA|NA|13
CSAMNSILDTQYF
TGCAGTGCTATGAATTCGATCTTGGATACGCAGTATTTT
>TRBV10-3|TRBJ1-3|NA|TRBD1|15
CASSEGGPFTGAIYF
TGTGCCAGCAGTGAAGGAGGGCCGTTTACAGGGGCCATATATTTT
>TRBV5-1|TRBJ2-7|many|NA|16
CASSLRPTESSYEQYF
TGCGCCAGCAGCTTGAGGCCAACAGAGAGCTCCTACGAGCAGTACTTC
>TRBV20-1|TRBJ2-7|many|NA|14
CSAGGPGYSYEQYF
TGCAGTGCTGGTGGGCCGGGATACTCCTACGAGCAGTACTTC